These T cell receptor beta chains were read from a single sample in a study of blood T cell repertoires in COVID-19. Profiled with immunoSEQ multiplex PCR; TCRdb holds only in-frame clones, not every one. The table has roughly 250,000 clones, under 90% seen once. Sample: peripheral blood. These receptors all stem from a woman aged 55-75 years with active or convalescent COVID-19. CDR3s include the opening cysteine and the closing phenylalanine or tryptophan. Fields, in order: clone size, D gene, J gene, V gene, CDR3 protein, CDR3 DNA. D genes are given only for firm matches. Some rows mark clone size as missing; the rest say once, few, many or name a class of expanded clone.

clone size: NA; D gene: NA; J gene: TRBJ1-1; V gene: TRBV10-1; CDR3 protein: CASSEVSNTEAFF; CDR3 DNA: TGCGCCAGCAGTGAGGTCTCGAACACTGAAGCTTTCTTT
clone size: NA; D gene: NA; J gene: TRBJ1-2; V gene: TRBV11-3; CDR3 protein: CASSSKHRSYGYTF; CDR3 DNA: TGTGCCAGCAGCTCGAAACACAGGAGCTATGGCTACACCTTC
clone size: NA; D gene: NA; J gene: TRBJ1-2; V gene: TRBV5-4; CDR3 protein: CASSLRLTQGGYGYTF; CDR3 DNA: TGTGCCAGCAGCCTACGACTTACTCAAGGTGGCTATGGCTACACCTTC
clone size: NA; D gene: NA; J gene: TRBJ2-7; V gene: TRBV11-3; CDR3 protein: CASSLQGPPYEQYF; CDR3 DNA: TGTGCCAGCAGCTTGCAGGGGCCCCCCTACGAGCAGTACTTC
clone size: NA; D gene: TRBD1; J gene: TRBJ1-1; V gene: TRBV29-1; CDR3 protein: CSVDRGGMNTEAFF; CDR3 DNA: TGCAGCGTCGACAGGGGAGGGATGAACACTGAAGCTTTCTTT
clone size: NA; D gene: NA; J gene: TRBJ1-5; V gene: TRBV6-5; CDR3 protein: CASSYGGSGQPQHF; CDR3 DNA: TGTGCCAGCAGTTACGGGGGCTCCGGCCAGCCCCAGCATTTT
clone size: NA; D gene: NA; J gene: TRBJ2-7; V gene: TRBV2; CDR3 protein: CASSGNTGSSYEQYF; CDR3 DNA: TGTGCCAGCAGTGGGAATACAGGGAGCTCCTACGAGCAGTACTTC
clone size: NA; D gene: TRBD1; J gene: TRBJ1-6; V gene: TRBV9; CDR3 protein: CASSNRDSENSPLHF; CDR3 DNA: TGTGCCAGCAGCAACCGGGACAGTGAGAATTCACCCCTCCACTTT
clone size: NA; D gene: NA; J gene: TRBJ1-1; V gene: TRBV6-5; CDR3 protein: CASSPGYTEAFF; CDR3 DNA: TGTGCCAGCAGTCCAGGGTACACTGAAGCTTTCTTT
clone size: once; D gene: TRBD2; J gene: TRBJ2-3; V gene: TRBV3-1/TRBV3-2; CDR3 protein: CATTSGGGTDTQYF; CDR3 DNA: TGTGCCACGACTAGCGGGGGCGGCACAGATACGCAGTATTTT
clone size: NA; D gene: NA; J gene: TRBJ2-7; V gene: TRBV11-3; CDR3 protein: CASSFTGEEQYF; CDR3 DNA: TGTGCCAGCAGCTTTACAGGCGAAGAGCAGTACTTC
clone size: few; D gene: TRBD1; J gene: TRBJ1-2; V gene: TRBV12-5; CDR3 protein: CASALTGQGNYGYTF; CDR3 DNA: TGTGCTAGTGCCCTGACTGGACAGGGTAACTATGGCTACACCTTC
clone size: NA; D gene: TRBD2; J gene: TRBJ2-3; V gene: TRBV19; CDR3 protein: CASRETSGTDTQYF; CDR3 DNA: TGTGCCAGTAGGGAGACTAGCGGCACAGATACGCAGTATTTT
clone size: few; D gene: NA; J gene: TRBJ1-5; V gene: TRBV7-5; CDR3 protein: CARSPIPTPGTGSGQPQHF; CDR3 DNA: TGTGCCAGAAGCCCTATCCCCACCCCCGGGACAGGGTCGGGGCAGCCCCAGCATTTT
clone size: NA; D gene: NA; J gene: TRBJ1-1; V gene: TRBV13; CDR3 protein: CASSSRGAGNTEAFF; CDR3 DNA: TGTGCCAGCAGCTCCAGGGGCGCAGGGAACACTGAAGCTTTCTTT
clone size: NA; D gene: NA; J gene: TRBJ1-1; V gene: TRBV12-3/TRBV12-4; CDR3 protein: CASSFQGIAEAFF; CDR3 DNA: TGTGCCAGCAGTTTTCAGGGAATCGCTGAAGCTTTCTTT
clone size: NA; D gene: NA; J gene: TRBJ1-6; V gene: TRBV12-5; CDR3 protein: CASGLVRSKPGSQSSYNSPLHF; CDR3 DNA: TGTGCTAGTGGTTTGGTACGGAGTAAGCCCGGTTCCCAGAGCTCCTATAATTCACCCCTCCACTTT
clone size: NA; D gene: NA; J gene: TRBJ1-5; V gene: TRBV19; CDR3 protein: CASSMDSYSNQPQHF; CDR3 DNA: TGTGCCAGTAGTATGGACTCCTATAGCAATCAGCCCCAGCATTTT
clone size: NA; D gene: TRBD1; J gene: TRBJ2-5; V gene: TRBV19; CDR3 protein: CASSIQTGQGIRETQYF; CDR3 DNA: TGTGCCAGTAGTATACAAACGGGACAGGGAATACGGGAGACCCAGTACTTC
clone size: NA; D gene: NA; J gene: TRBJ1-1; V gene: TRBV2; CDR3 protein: CASSVQTSYTEAFF; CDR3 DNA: TGTGCCAGCAGTGTTCAGACAAGCTACACTGAAGCTTTCTTT
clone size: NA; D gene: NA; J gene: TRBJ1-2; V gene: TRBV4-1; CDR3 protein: CASSQEAGDVVPYGYTF; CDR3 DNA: TGCGCCAGCAGCCAAGAGGCAGGGGATGTGGTCCCATATGGCTACACCTTC
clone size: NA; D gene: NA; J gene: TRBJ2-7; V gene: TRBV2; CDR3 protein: CASTPPPPGHSSYEQYF; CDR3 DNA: TGTGCCAGCACCCCTCCCCCCCCAGGGCACAGCTCCTACGAGCAGTACTTC
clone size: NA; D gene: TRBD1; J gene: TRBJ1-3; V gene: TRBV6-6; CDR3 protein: CASSSRQGFGNTIYF; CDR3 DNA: TGTGCCAGCAGTTCACGACAGGGGTTCGGAAACACCATATATTTT
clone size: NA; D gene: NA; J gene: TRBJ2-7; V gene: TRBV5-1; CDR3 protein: CASSVNRAYEQYF; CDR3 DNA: TGCGCCAGCAGCGTAAACAGGGCTTACGAGCAGTACTTC